Below are 10 T cell receptor beta chains sequenced from a single sample in a study of T and B cells in COVID-19 patients. BIOMED2 TRB-A/B primer pools were used in multiplex TRB PCR. TCRdb reprocessed the multiplex PCR reads with MiXCR, giving one entry per CDR3 protein. The sample shows about 11,000 distinct CDR3 sequences, roughly 31% of them seen only once. TRB was amplified from approximately 250-500 ng of blood genomic DNA. Sequencing used blood. Every receptor here comes from a human donor with active COVID-19.

This clonotype was counted between two and nine times. The chain carries TRBV7-2 and TRBJ2-3; no clear D. In germline, CDR1 is SGHTA, CDR2 FQGNSA. CDR3 length: 14 amino acids. Trimming took 1 base from V and 2 from J, leaving 7 bases between them. DNA for the CDR3: TGTGCCAGCAGCTTAGACAGATACACAGATACGCAGTATTTT. It yields the protein CASSLDRYTDTQYF.

By sample fraction, this clonotype is medium-sized (0.01 to 0.1%). The chain recombines TRBV12-3 or TRBV12-4 with TRBJ2-1, with 7 bases lining up with TRBD2. Trimming took 2 bases from V and 5 from J; bases not matched to a gene: 12. The CDR3 is 17 residues long. This CDR3 is CASSLTVGPGGDNEQFF. In nucleotides, the CDR3 is TGTGCCAGCAGTTTAACGGTAGGGCCGGGAGGAGACAATGAGCAGTTCTTC.

This rearrangement joins TRBV18 to TRBJ1-2; no definite D call. The CDR3 is made up of 17 amino acids. Trimming left V 6 bases short and J 0 bases short, with 20 bases between. Germline-derived CDR1 and CDR2 are KGHSH and LQKENI. The CDR3 sequence is CASSPVSIPDPNYGYTF. The CDR3 nucleotides read TGTGCCAGCTCCCCGGTTTCAATACCGGACCCTAACTATGGCTACACCTTC.

The chain joins TRBV6-5 to TRBJ2-5; D tentatively reads TRBD1 or TRBD2 (5 bases each). Germline V gives CDR1 MNHEY, CDR2 SVGAGI. V was clipped by 6 bases and J by 5 bases, with 16 bases between them. This CDR3 has 14 amino acids. The CDR3 region is CASRRPGRGETQYF. The CDR3 nucleotides read TGTGCCAGCAGGCGACCGGGACGAGGGGAGACCCAGTACTTC.

The rearrangement uses TRBV5-4 and TRBJ2-3; D perhaps matches TRBD1 (6 bases). Germline values: CDR1 SGHNT, CDR2 YYREEE (reference sequence). CDR3 length: 16 residues. V lost 2 bases, J lost 1 base, and 14 bases lay in between. The DNA for the CDR3 is TGTGCCAGCAGCTTAGTCAGGGGATGGGGCACAGATACGCAGTATTTT. Protein: CASSLVRGWGTDTQYF.

In its sample, this clonotype ranks as medium-sized. V is TRBV14 and J is TRBJ2-1; 7 bases line up with TRBD1. V shed 2 bases and J 4 bases; nucleotides not matched to a gene: 2. The CDR3 is made up of 14 amino acids. The germline V gene encodes CDR1 SGHDN and CDR2 FVKESK. CDR3 DNA: TGTGCCAGCAGCCAACAACAGGGGTACAATGAGCAGTTCTTC. Translating gives CASSQQQGYNEQFF.

By frequency in the sample, this clonotype is medium-sized. The V and J genes are TRBV30 and TRBJ2-1; D remains ambiguous. The CDR3 extends over 13 amino acids. CDR1 and CDR2 from the germline V gene are GTSNPN and SVGIG (reference sequence). V was clipped by 1 base and J by 7 bases, with 11 bases between them. CDR3 DNA: TGTGCCTGGAGTGGCGACCAGGCGAATGAGCAGTTCTTC. Protein product: CAWSGDQANEQFF.

This clonotype is medium-sized within its sample. The chain joins TRBV5-5 to TRBJ2-2, with D possibly being TRBD2 (6 bases). Germline CDR1 and CDR2: SGHKS and YYEKEE (reference sequence). The CDR3 has 17 amino acids. The germline V and J ends were trimmed by 0 bases and 3 bases, with 15 bases remaining between them. In DNA, the CDR3 is TGTGCCAGCAGCTTGGAGGGCGCGGGGCGATACACCGGGGAGCTGTTTTTT. It specifies CASSLEGAGRYTGELFF.

This clonotype is medium-sized in the sample. The gene calls are TRBV11-1 and TRBJ2-7; TRBD1 agrees at 12 bases. The length of the CDR3 is 16 residues. The V gene's germline CDR1 is SGHAT and CDR2 FQDESV (reference sequence). V trimming: 0 bases; J trimming: 6 bases; junction bases outside the gene matches: 6. The CDR3: CASSLADPGQGAEQYF. As DNA, the CDR3 is TGTGCCAGCAGCTTAGCGGATCCGGGACAGGGGGCCGAGCAGTACTTC.

This clonotype came up a few times. J is TRBJ1-2 and V is TRBV6-5; no clear D gene. Trimming took off 5 bases at V and 6 bases at J, with 13 bases between the two ends. This CDR3 region has 13 residues. CDR1 and CDR2 from the germline V gene are MNHEY and SVGAGI. In nucleotides, the CDR3 is TGTGCCAGCAGTGAAGCAGTACAACATGGCTACACCTTC. The encoded protein is CASSEAVQHGYTF.